The 20 T cell receptor beta chains below were found in one sample sequenced in a study of T-cell reconstitution after alpha-beta-depleted transplantation in children. Unique molecular identifiers were incorporated when the TCRbeta library was constructed. TCRdb analysed the PCR reads with MiXCR anew, one entry per CDR3 protein. The repertoire holds about 490,000 distinct CDR3 sequences, over 9.5% seen once, with around 2% in the top ten. The sample was PBMCs, taken before TCRalphabeta/CD19-depleted stem cell transplant. Every receptor here comes from a child aged 2-15 years with inherited bone marrow failure, due to receive a stem cell transplant.

The chain links TRBV20-1 to TRBJ2-1, with a possible D match to TRBD2 (6 bases). Germline loops: CDR1 DFQATT, CDR2 SNEGSKA (reference sequence). The CDR3 spans 16 residues. Trimming took off 2 bases at V and 0 bases at J, with 14 bases between the two ends. The CDR3 loop is CSARTPSASSYNEQFF. The CDR3, as DNA: TGCAGTGCTAGAACCCCTAGCGCGAGCTCCTACAATGAGCAGTTCTTC.

The rearrangement uses TRBV5-1 and TRBJ2-5; 7 bases are a match to TRBD1. The J segment lost 0 bases and the V segment lost 0 bases, leaving 11 bases of the junction unmatched. The CDR3 length is 18 residues. The V gene's germline CDR1 is SGHRS and CDR2 YFSETQ. The CDR3 nucleotides are TGCGCCAGCAGCTTGGCGCCGACAGGGTATAACCACCAAGAGACCCAGTACTTC. Translation: CASSLAPTGYNHQETQYF.

CDR3 residues: CASTRGTGGRTDTQYF. CDR3 bases: TGTGCCAGCACCCGGGGTACGGGAGGGAGGACAGATACGCAGTATTTT. This chain connects TRBV12-3 or TRBV12-4 to TRBJ2-3, with TRBD2 identical over 8 bases. The length of the CDR3 is 16 residues. With V trimmed by 7 bases and J by 3 bases, 12 bases remained unmatched.

This clonotype came up many times. This chain links TRBV9 with TRBJ2-1; no firm D call. With 4 bases removed from V and 7 bases from J, the gap between germline ends came to 6 bases. Per germline, CDR1 SGDLS and CDR2 YYNGEE. The CDR3 spans 11 residues. DNA of the CDR3: TGTGCCAGCAGCATTAGGAATGAGCAGTTCTTC. Translating it yields CASSIRNEQFF. The full variable domain, with the rest looked up from reference TRBV9 and TRBJ2-1, is DSGVTQTPKHLITATGQRVTLRCSPRSGDLSVYWYQQSLDQGLQFLIQYYNGEERAKGNILERFSAQQFPDLHSELNLSSLELGDSALYFCASSIRNEQFFGPGTRLTVL.

This clonotype was counted many times. This chain links TRBV7-8 with TRBJ1-3; a possible D gene is TRBD1 (6 bases). V was cut by 4 bases and J by 0 bases, with 13 bases left in between. Germline CDR1 SGHVS, CDR2 FQNEAQ. The CDR3 runs 16 residues. DNA for the CDR3: TGTGCCAGCAGCTCCCTTGGGGGCCCCTCTGGAAACACCATATATTTT. Encoded protein: CASSSLGGPSGNTIYF.

Ten or more counts support this clonotype. The gene calls are TRBV29-1 and TRBJ2-3; D gene unclear. In germline, CDR1 is SQVTM, CDR2 ANQGSEA. The ends were cut back, 4 bases at V and 4 bases at J, with 9 bases in the middle. The CDR3 is 12 residues long. The CDR3 sequence: CSVGVQADTQYF. In DNA form, the CDR3 reads TGCAGCGTTGGGGTTCAAGCAGATACGCAGTATTTT.

This clonotype occurred many times. CDR3 DNA sequence: TGCAGTGCTAGAGCTCGGAACCTACCTTGGGAGACCCAGTACTTC. It encodes CSARARNLPWETQYF. The chain employs TRBV20-1 and TRBJ2-5; D not resolved. Germline loops: CDR1 DFQATT, CDR2 SNEGSKA (reference sequence). The CDR3 runs to 15 residues. Between the trimmed V and J ends, which lost 1 base and 5 bases, there was a span of 17 bases.

This chain links TRBV28 with TRBJ2-1; D gene ambiguous. Germline V gene data show CDR1 as MDHEN and CDR2 as SYDVKM. The CDR3 loop spans 15 amino acids. V lost 1 base and J lost 2, with 9 bases in between. Here the CDR3 DNA reads TGTGCCAGCAGTTTATCGCCGCGGACCTACAATGAGCAGTTCTTC. Its protein is CASSLSPRTYNEQFF.

This clonotype was observed many times. The genes are TRBV5-7 and TRBJ1-6, with a tentative D call TRBD1 (6 bases). TRBV5-7 is assigned to the ORF class and has an uncertain function. The CDR3 has 20 amino acids. The germline V and J ends were trimmed by 2 bases and 0 bases, with 21 bases remaining between them. This chain's CDR3 is CASSFRVGGLRSSYNSPLHF. CDR3 DNA: TGTGCCAGCAGCTTTCGGGTAGGGGGACTTAGGAGCTCCTATAATTCACCCCTCCACTTT.

J is TRBJ2-1 and V is TRBV20-1; D could derive from TRBD1 or TRBD2 (5 bases each). Germline lookup yields CDR1 DFQATT and CDR2 SNEGSKA (reference sequence). The CDR3 consists of 15 residues. The V gene lost 2 bases and the J gene lost 0 bases, with 11 bases spanning the gap. CDR3 coding DNA: TGCAGTGCTAGATCGCAGGGAGTCTCCTACAATGAGCAGTTCTTC. Its translation is CSARSQGVSYNEQFF.

This clonotype occurred many times. The V gene is TRBV6-2 or TRBV6-3, the J gene TRBJ2-1, with 10 positions matching TRBD2. The J segment lost 2 bases and the V segment lost 2 bases, leaving 12 bases of the junction unmatched. Germline lookup yields CDR1 MNHEY and CDR2 SVGEGT. This CDR3 region has 19 residues. This CDR3 reads CASSYPEREGRRPYNEQFF. Here the CDR3 DNA reads TGTGCCAGCAGTTACCCCGAGCGGGAGGGCCGTCGGCCCTACAATGAGCAGTTCTTC.

To note about this clonotype: Possible read error: a much larger clone is one base away. J is TRBJ2-7 and V is TRBV5-1; TRBD2 might be the D (5 bases). CDR1 is SGHRS and CDR2 is YFSETQ in the germline V gene. The CDR3 is made up of 14 amino acids. The CDR3 protein is CAGSLEANSYEQYF. DNA of the CDR3: TGCGCCGGCAGCTTGGAGGCGAACTCCTACGAGCAGTACTTC. The entire variable domain, with the rest obtained from reference TRBV5-1 and TRBJ2-7, is as follows: KAGVTQTPRYLIKTRGQQVTLSCSPISGHRSVSWYQQTPGQGLQFLFEYFSETQRNKGNFPGRFSGRQFSNSRSEMNVSTLELGDSALYLCAGSLEANSYEQYFGPGTRLTVT.

This clonotype has a count of ten or more. The chain uses TRBV24-1 and TRBJ2-1; D perhaps matches TRBD2 (6 bases). Germline V lookup: CDR1 KGHDR, CDR2 SFDVKD. V was clipped by 0 bases and J by 5 bases, with 13 bases between them. This CDR3 has 16 residues. The CDR3 region has the DNA TGTGCCACCAGTGATTTGACGGGAGCGCGGAACAATGAGCAGTTCTTC. Amino acid sequence: CATSDLTGARNNEQFF.

This clonotype was recorded many times. This chain uses TRBV12-3 or TRBV12-4 with TRBJ2-7; the D gene is possibly TRBD1 (6 bases). V was cut by 2 bases and J by 2 bases, with 10 bases left in between. The CDR3 loop spans 14 amino acids. The CDR3 sequence is CASSLRGTAYEQYF. The CDR3 nucleotides are TGTGCCAGCAGTTTAAGGGGGACGGCCTACGAGCAGTACTTC.

This clonotype was observed many times. The gene calls are TRBV7-6 and TRBJ2-3; perhaps TRBD2 as D (5 bases). The germline gives CDR1 SGHVS, CDR2 FNYEAQ. The CDR3 runs to 16 residues. V lost 1 base to trimming and J lost 2 bases, with 13 bases between them. CDR3 protein: CASSLVTGSSTDTQYF. CDR3 coding DNA: TGTGCCAGCAGCTTAGTTACGGGGTCCTCCACAGATACGCAGTATTTT.

This CDR3 is CASSPYGLATNYEQYF. The CDR3 bases are TGTGCCAGCAGCCCGTACGGACTAGCCACCAACTACGAGCAGTACTTC. This sequence joins TRBV7-2 and TRBJ2-7, with 8 bases matching TRBD2. The V and J ends lost 5 bases and 3 bases, in that order; junction bases with no gene match: 12. CDR3 size: 16 residues. Germline V gene sequence: CDR1 SGHTA, CDR2 FQGNSA.

This clonotype was observed many times. The gene calls are TRBV6-2 or TRBV6-3 and TRBJ2-7; 9 nucleotides line up with TRBD2. Germline V gene data show CDR1 as MNHEY and CDR2 as SVGEGT. V shed 6 bases and J 5 bases; nucleotides not matched to a gene: 5. This CDR3 is 13 amino acids long. CDR3 residues: CASRGLAGDEQYF. Here the CDR3 DNA reads TGTGCCAGCAGGGGACTAGCCGGCGACGAGCAGTACTTC.

The V gene is TRBV12-3 or TRBV12-4, the J gene TRBJ2-1; possible D gene TRBD2, 7 bases. V was pared by 6 bases and J by 5 bases, with 17 bases between. This CDR3 has 15 residues. In DNA form, the CDR3 reads TGTGCCAGCAGCTCATCTCGAGGGGGGGACAATGAGCAGTTCTTC. It is translated as CASSSSRGGDNEQFF.

This clonotype was counted at least ten times. This chain connects TRBV6-2 or TRBV6-3 to TRBJ2-4; D is undetermined. Germline CDR1 and CDR2: MNHEY and SVGEGT. The ends were cut back, 3 bases at V and 0 bases at J, with 12 bases in the middle. There are 16 residues in the CDR3. CDR3 DNA: TGTGCCAGCAGTTATTGGGGTAGCCTAGCCAAAAACATTCAGTACTTC. This codes for CASSYWGSLAKNIQYF.

This clonotype was picked up many times. V usage is TRBV29-1 and J usage is TRBJ2-1; either TRBD1 or TRBD2 may fit D (5 bases each). Germline V gene data show CDR1 as SQVTM and CDR2 as ANQGSEA. Trimming cost V 5 bases and J 4 bases, with 9 bases left between them. The CDR3 loop spans 12 amino acids. CDR3 DNA sequence: TGCAGCGTTTACGGGGCATACAATGAGCAGTTCTTC. Amino acid sequence: CSVYGAYNEQFF.